Described below is a single T cell receptor (beta chain) sequence and its context. The sample belongs to a study of blood T cell repertoires in COVID-19. Authors' analysis steps: From reference gene primer amplification, estimates of nucleated cell counts were derived. Sequencing was performed with immunoSEQ multiplex PCR; in TCRdb, only in-frame clones are kept and a portion is missing. V, J and clone size derive from that table, while D and trimming were established from the DNA sequence. There are around 400,000 clones in the sample; roughly 86% occur only once, and about 2% lies in the top ten. The CDR3 is made up of 16 amino acids. Germline V gives CDR1 MGHRA, CDR2 YSYEKL. The V gene lost 0 bases and the J gene lost 7 bases, with 13 bases spanning the gap.

The origin of this receptor is a woman aged 55-70 years with COVID-19, enrolled during active disease. The genes are TRBV4-1 and TRBJ1-6, with D maybe TRBD1 (5 bases). The sequencing sample was made of peripheral blood. CDR3 amino acids: CASSQEGVLGNSPLHF. Here the CDR3 DNA reads TGCGCCAGCAGCCAAGAAGGGGTCCTTGGAAATTCACCCCTCCACTTT.